A single sample is the source of the 22 T cell receptor beta chains below, sequenced in a study of shared clonotypes between healthy human individuals. Method: immunoSEQ multiplex PCR; TCRdb's copy keeps in-frame clones and lacks some. This table holds about 460,000 clones, around 77% found once. Sequenced input: PBMCs. These receptors all stem from a woman aged 40 to 50 in good health. Some clones in this sample may be carry-over from other donors' samples.

A remark on this clone: It differs at one base from a far larger clone, so likely a read error. This chain uses TRBV7-2 with TRBJ1-2; D unresolved. The germline V gene encodes CDR1 SGHTA and CDR2 FQGNSA. V shed 1 base and J shed 6 bases, with 15 bases lying between them. The CDR3 totals 15 residues. For the CDR3, the DNA is TGTGCCAGCAGCTTAGGACTGGGCTACGTCCATGGCTACACCTTC. Its translation: CASSLGLGYVHGYTF.

The chain combines TRBV11-2 with TRBJ2-1; D is perhaps TRBD2 (6 bases). V dropped 5 bases and J dropped 1 base, with 15 bases sitting between them. Germline V gives CDR1 SGHAT, CDR2 FQNNGV. The CDR3 extends over 16 amino acids. The CDR3 sequence is CASSLRTTLSYNEQFF. The CDR3 nucleotides are TGTGCCAGCAGCCTAAGGACTACACTATCCTACAATGAGCAGTTCTTC.

The chain's CDR3 is CATSVRTSLETQYF. DNA of the CDR3: TGTGCCACCAGCGTCCGGACTAGCCTAGAGACCCAGTACTTC. The chain is built from TRBV15 and TRBJ2-5, with 8 bases identical to TRBD2. V trimming: 5 bases; J trimming: 4 bases; junction bases outside the gene matches: 6. CDR3 length: 14 amino acids. Germline loops: CDR1 LNHNV, CDR2 YYDKDF (reference sequence).

This chain connects TRBV27 to TRBJ1-4; D is possibly TRBD1 (6 bases). The V end lost 1 base, the J end lost 8 bases, and 8 bases lay between the germline ends. Germline V CDR1 and CDR2: MNHEY, SMNVEV (reference sequence). This CDR3 has 13 residues. This CDR3 reads CASSLLGGEKLFF. Written as DNA, the CDR3 is TGTGCCAGCAGTTTATTAGGGGGAGAAAAACTGTTTTTT. Variable domain in full (rest from reference TRBV27 and TRBJ1-4): EAQVTQNPRYLITVTGKKLTVTCSQNMNHEYMSWYRQDPGLGLRQIYYSMNVEVTDKGDVPEGYKVSRKEKRNFPLILESPSPNQTSLYFCASSLLGGEKLFFGSGTQLSVL.

This sequence joins TRBV30 and TRBJ2-6, with a possible D match to TRBD2 (5 bases). Per the germline V gene, CDR1 is GTSNPN and CDR2 is SVGIG (reference sequence). Trimming cost V 3 bases and J 2 bases, with 8 bases left between them. The length of the CDR3 is 14 residues. CDR3 sequence (DNA): TGTGCCTGGAGCCCGGAGGCTGGGGCCAACGTCCTGACTTTC. Protein product: CAWSPEAGANVLTF.

The V call is TRBV28, the J call TRBJ2-7; D ambiguous. Germline CDR1 is MDHEN and CDR2 is SYDVKM. Trimming removed 2 bases from V and 5 bases from J, with 7 bases in between. This CDR3 is 12 amino acids long. In DNA form, the CDR3 reads TGTGCCAGCAGTTTAACGTCCCACGAGCAGTACTTC. Encoded protein: CASSLTSHEQYF.

The rearrangement joins TRBV2 to TRBJ1-4, with D unresolved. The germline gives CDR1 SNHLY, CDR2 FYNNEI. Trimming took off 3 bases at V and 7 bases at J, with 6 bases between the two ends. CDR3 length: 12 residues. The CDR3 here is CASSEEGEKLFF. The CDR3 bases are TGTGCCAGCAGTGAGGAGGGTGAAAAACTGTTTTTT.

Remarks on this clone: Being one base from a much bigger clone, this may be a read error. V gene TRBV6-1 combines with J gene TRBJ1-5; D may be TRBD1 (5 bases). V gave up 2 bases and J gave up 9 bases, with 14 bases separating them. The CDR3 spans 14 residues. Looked up from germline, CDR1 is MNHNS and CDR2 is SASEGT. In DNA, the CDR3 is TGTGCCAGCAGTGAAATGGACAAGTGGCGGCCCCAGCATTTT. Its protein is CASSEMDKWRPQHF.

This clone was recorded a few times. This chain connects TRBV29-1 to TRBJ1-2; D remains unclear. Trimming took off 4 bases at V and 7 bases at J, with 13 bases between the two ends. Germline V lookup: CDR1 SQVTM, CDR2 ANQGSEA. The CDR3 sequence is 12 residues long. The CDR3 spells CSVVEGASGYTF. CDR3 coding DNA: TGCAGCGTTGTAGAGGGCGCCAGTGGCTACACCTTC.

The chain couples TRBV27 to TRBJ2-7; perhaps D is TRBD1 or TRBD2 (5 bases each). Per the germline V gene, CDR1 is MNHEY and CDR2 is SMNVEV (reference sequence). Trimming stripped 8 bases from V and 6 bases from J, with 14 bases between. The CDR3 totals 12 residues. The CDR3 sequence is CASWTGASEQYF. The CDR3 DNA follows: TGTGCCAGCTGGACCGGGGCAAGCGAGCAGTACTTC.

The J gene is TRBJ2-7, the V gene TRBV30; D unresolved. The V end was cut by 8 bases, the J end by 7 bases, with 15 bases between. This CDR3 contains 11 residues. Germline CDR1 and CDR2: GTSNPN and SVGIG (reference sequence). The CDR3 DNA sequence: TGTGCCGGAAGCGAAGGGCGTGAGCAGTACTTC. This gives the protein CAGSEGREQYF.

This clone showed up just a few times. Other DNA sequences from this sample encode an identical CDR3 as well. J is TRBJ2-5 and V is TRBV30, with TRBD2 matching over 7 bases. Germline CDR1 GTSNPN, CDR2 SVGIG (reference sequence). J gave up 2 bases and V 3 bases, and 18 bases lay outside the gene matches. The CDR3 is made up of 18 amino acids. The chain's CDR3 is CAWSRKDLPGLPQETQYF. The DNA of the CDR3 is TGTGCCTGGAGCCGAAAAGACCTGCCGGGACTACCACAAGAGACCCAGTACTTC.

Details on this clone: A far larger clone differs by one base, so this is likely a read error. Given the absence of the conserved phenylalanine or tryptophan at the CDR3 end, a read error is likely. The chain employs TRBV6-6 and TRBJ1-1; D may be TRBD1 (5 bases). In germline, CDR1 is MNHNY, CDR2 SVGAGI (reference sequence). This CDR3 is built from 15 residues. The V gene lost 0 bases and the J gene lost 1 base, with 9 bases spanning the gap. The CDR3 is CASSYSGRANTEAFL. CDR3 sequence (DNA): TGTGCCAGCAGTTACTCGGGACGGGCGAACACTGAAGCTTTCCTT.

V gene TRBV6-5 combines with J gene TRBJ2-7; 8 bases fit TRBD1. Per germline, CDR1 MNHEY and CDR2 SVGAGI. V lost 5 bases, J lost 6 bases, and 3 bases stayed unmatched. The CDR3 has 12 residues. The CDR3 sequence: CASSRTGLEQYF. CDR3 coding DNA: TGTGCCAGCAGTCGGACAGGGCTCGAGCAGTACTTC.

V is TRBV11-2 and J is TRBJ2-3, with a tentative D call TRBD2 (6 bases). The V gene lost 5 bases and the J gene lost 0 bases, with 18 bases spanning the gap. CDR3 size: 17 residues. Germline CDR1 reads SGHAT; CDR2 reads FQNNGV. In nucleotides, the CDR3 is TGTGCCAGCAGCCACAGCGGGTCGCGGAGGAGCACAGATACGCAGTATTTT. Its translation is CASSHSGSRRSTDTQYF.

The chain uses TRBV27 and TRBJ2-1; D gene unclear. This CDR3 region has 12 residues. Germline CDR1 and CDR2: MNHEY and SMNVEV (reference sequence). Trimming shortened V by 4 bases and J by 3 bases, and 4 bases separated the two germline ends. The DNA for the CDR3 is TGTGCCAGCAGTTCCAACTACAATGAGCAGTTCTTC. Translating it yields CASSSNYNEQFF.

The chain couples TRBV15 to TRBJ2-3; no firm D call. CDR1 is LNHNV and CDR2 is YYDKDF in the germline V gene (reference sequence). Trimming removed 6 bases at V and 5 bases at J, with 9 bases between. The CDR3 has 12 amino acids. The CDR3 is CATSSLGDTQYF. The CDR3 bases are TGTGCCACCAGTTCTCTTGGAGATACGCAGTATTTT. Full variable domain (remainder filled in from reference TRBV15 and TRBJ2-3): DAMVIQNPRYQVTQFGKPVTLSCSQTLNHNVMYWYQQKSSQAPKLLFHYYDKDFNNEADTPDNFQSRRPNTSFCFLDIRSPGLGDTAMYLCATSSLGDTQYFGPGTRLTVL.

This chain joins TRBV2 and TRBJ2-1, with 10 bases lining up with TRBD2. The CDR3 contains 16 residues. V gave up 6 bases and J gave up 1 base; unmatched junction bases: 6. Germline loops: CDR1 SNHLY, CDR2 FYNNEI. The CDR3 region has the DNA TGTGCCAGCAGGGACCCTAGCGGGAGTTCCTACAATGAGCAGTTCTTC. This sequence encodes CASRDPSGSSYNEQFF.

V is TRBV27 and J is TRBJ2-1, with D perhaps matching TRBD2 (6 bases). The CDR3 loop spans 16 amino acids. Trimming left V 1 base short and J 5 bases short, with 15 bases between. Germline values: CDR1 MNHEY, CDR2 SMNVEV (reference sequence). The chain's CDR3 is CASSLFVRELDNEQFF. The CDR3 coding sequence is TGTGCCAGCAGTTTATTCGTCCGGGAGCTTGACAATGAGCAGTTCTTC.

This chain joins TRBV6-1 and TRBJ2-1; 11 bases align to TRBD2. The CDR3 loop spans 15 amino acids. With V trimmed by 8 bases and J by 4 bases, 7 bases remained unmatched. Per germline, CDR1 MNHNS and CDR2 SASEGT. The CDR3 nucleotides are TGTGCCAGCTCCTGGGGGACTAGCGGTTACAATGAGCAGTTCTTC. Its protein product is CASSWGTSGYNEQFF.

This clone showed up just a few times. A much larger clone sits a single nucleotide away, making a read error possible. This chain connects TRBV28 to TRBJ2-4; TRBD1 might be the D (5 bases). The CDR3 runs 14 residues. Germline lookup yields CDR1 MDHEN and CDR2 SYDVKM. The CDR3 DNA sequence: TGTGCCGGCAGTCCTATGGGGCTGGTAAACATTCAGTACTTC. This encodes CAGSPMGLVNIQYF.

This clone was detected ten times or more. The same CDR3 arises from other DNA sequences in this sample as well. This sequence joins TRBV13 and TRBJ1-1; TRBD1 is a possible D gene (6 bases). This CDR3 contains 16 residues. The germline V gene has CDR1 PRHDT and CDR2 FYEKMQ (reference sequence). V shed 1 base and J shed 4 bases, with 16 bases lying between them. CDR3 sequence (DNA): TGTGCCAGCAGCTTAGTGGGGGCAGGGGATAGCACTGAAGCTTTCTTT. The encoded protein is CASSLVGAGDSTEAFF.